This entry lists 14 T cell receptor beta chains sequenced from one sample in a study of shared clonotypes between healthy human individuals. Assay: immunoSEQ multiplex PCR; the TCRdb copy retains only in-frame clones and omits some. The sample lists under 550,000 clones; approximately 95% were seen once. Sequenced material: naive CD4+ T cells sorted from blood. The subset was: CD45RA+ positively selected. The receptor set was obtained from a woman under 40 in good health.

The DNA of the CDR3 is TGTGCCAGCAGTTTAAGGGGGGGGTCCTACGAGCAGTACTTC. Translated: CASSLRGGSYEQYF. This chain uses TRBV27 with TRBJ2-7; tentative D call: TRBD2 (7 bases). Germline CDR1 is MNHEY and CDR2 is SMNVEV (reference sequence). This CDR3 spans 14 amino acids. Trimming stripped 2 bases from V and 1 base from J, with 9 bases between.

This CDR3 reads CASRYGTLNQPQHF. The CDR3 DNA reads TGTGCCAGCAGGTATGGGACACTCAATCAGCCCCAGCATTTT. V is TRBV2 and J is TRBJ1-5; D is perhaps TRBD1 (6 bases). Trimming pared 6 bases from V and 3 bases from J, leaving 12 bases between. CDR1 is SNHLY, CDR2 FYNNEI, per germline. The CDR3 spans 14 residues. Based on the CDR3 plus reference TRBV2 and TRBJ1-5, the full variable domain is EPEVTQTPSHQVTQMGQEVILRCVPISNHLYFYWYRQILGQKVEFLVSFYNNEISEKSEIFDDQFSVERPDGSNFTLKIRSTKLEDSAMYFCASRYGTLNQPQHFGDGTRLSIL.

V and J are TRBV15 and TRBJ2-2, with 9 bases that match TRBD2. Trimming cost V 1 base and J 5 bases; bases outside gene matches: 5. The CDR3 loop spans 16 amino acids. CDR1 and CDR2 from the germline V gene are LNHNV and YYDKDF (reference sequence). For the CDR3, the DNA is TGTGCCACCAGCAGAGTTAGCGGGAGTTATACCGGGGAGCTGTTTTTT. Encoded protein: CATSRVSGSYTGELFF.

The V and J genes are TRBV7-2 and TRBJ1-1, with TRBD1 as a possible D gene (5 bases). CDR1 is SGHTA and CDR2 is FQGNSA in the germline V gene. The V end lost 1 base, the J end lost 5 bases, and 8 bases lay between the germline ends. The CDR3 sequence is 13 residues long. Here the CDR3 DNA reads TGTGCCAGCAGCTTAGGAGGGGAGACTGAAGCTTTCTTT. This sequence encodes CASSLGGETEAFF.

The chain combines TRBV11-2 with TRBJ1-5; tentatively, D is TRBD1 (5 bases). The CDR3 runs to 14 residues. V dropped 1 base and J dropped 6 bases, with 10 bases sitting between them. The V gene's germline CDR1 is SGHAT and CDR2 FQNNGV. CDR3 loop: CASSLVQGGQPQHF. DNA of the CDR3: TGTGCCAGCAGCTTAGTTCAGGGAGGTCAGCCCCAGCATTTT.

The CDR3 reads CASSLGHGITYEQYF. The CDR3 nucleotides are TGCGCCAGCAGCTTGGGTCACGGGATAACCTACGAGCAGTACTTC. This chain joins TRBV5-1 and TRBJ2-7, with D possibly matching TRBD2 (5 bases). The CDR3 runs 15 residues. V was cut by 0 bases and J by 2 bases, with 12 bases left in between. Germline values: CDR1 SGHRS, CDR2 YFSETQ.

V and J are TRBV5-5 and TRBJ2-2, with D perhaps TRBD2 (5 bases). Germline V lookup: CDR1 SGHKS, CDR2 YYEKEE (reference sequence). The CDR3 consists of 12 residues. V lost 4 bases and J 6 bases, leaving 7 bases between the germline ends. The CDR3 loop reads CASSPGAGELFF. As DNA, the CDR3 is TGTGCCAGCAGCCCCGGGGCCGGGGAGCTGTTTTTT.

The chain has TRBV7-9 and TRBJ1-1, with D unclear. Germline V gene sequence: CDR1 SEHNR, CDR2 FQNEAQ (reference sequence). V shed 5 bases and J shed 2 bases, with 9 bases lying between them. The CDR3 is 13 residues long. CDR3 protein: CASSPRRNTEAFF. The CDR3 DNA sequence: TGTGCCAGCAGCCCCCGTCGAAACACTGAAGCTTTCTTT.

In this sample, this clone turned up once. The CDR3 DNA reads TGTGCCAGCAGCTTATATGGGACAGACTATGGCTACACCTTC. It translates to CASSLYGTDYGYTF. V gene TRBV11-2 combines with J gene TRBJ1-2, with 7 bases fitting TRBD1. The V gene end was trimmed by 2 bases and the J gene end by 3 bases; junction bases not matched to a gene: 3. The CDR3 loop spans 14 amino acids. Germline lookup yields CDR1 SGHAT and CDR2 FQNNGV.

J is TRBJ2-7 and V is TRBV30; D might be TRBD2 (7 bases). Germline V gene sequence: CDR1 GTSNPN, CDR2 SVGIG (reference sequence). Trimming removed 3 bases from V and 2 bases from J, with 14 bases in between. The length of the CDR3 is 14 residues. DNA for the CDR3: TGTGCCTGGAGGGGGGCTAGCGGTACCTACGAGCAGTACTTC. Its protein product is CAWRGASGTYEQYF.

The chain employs TRBV7-3 and TRBJ2-7; the D is unclear. In germline, CDR1 is SGHTA, CDR2 FQGTGA. Deletions cut 5 bases from V and 3 bases from J, with 8 bases between. The CDR3 length is 12 residues. DNA of the CDR3: TGTGCCAGCAGCCGGACGGACTACGAGCAGTACTTC. Its protein product is CASSRTDYEQYF. Combining the CDR3 with reference TRBV7-3 and TRBJ2-7 gives the whole variable domain GAGVSQTPSNKVTEKGKYVELRCDPISGHTALYWYRQSLGQGPEFLIYFQGTGAADDSGLPNDRFFAVRPEGSVSTLKIQRTERGDSAVYLCASSRTDYEQYFGPGTRLTVT.

The V and J genes are TRBV4-2 and TRBJ2-1; 13 bases map to TRBD2. From germline, CDR1 is LGHNA and CDR2 YNFKEQ. With V trimmed by 1 base and J by 7 bases, 1 base remained unmatched. The CDR3 is 15 residues long. The DNA for the CDR3 is TGTGCCAGCAGCCAAGCGACTAGCGGGAGGAATGAGCAGTTCTTC. Its protein product is CASSQATSGRNEQFF.

The chain uses TRBV27 and TRBJ2-1; 13 nucleotides agree with TRBD2. Unmatched junction bases numbered 8, after V lost 6 bases and J lost 9 bases. The CDR3 runs 15 residues. Germline V gives CDR1 MNHEY, CDR2 SMNVEV (reference sequence). This CDR3 reads CASSIRTSGGTEQFF. The DNA of the CDR3 is TGTGCCAGCAGCATAAGGACTAGCGGGGGAACTGAGCAGTTCTTC.

The chain uses TRBV7-9 and TRBJ2-5; 9 bases are shared with TRBD1. Germline trimming cut 8 bases from V and 6 bases from J; bases unmatched to any gene: 16. The CDR3 runs to 16 residues. Germline assignment: CDR1 SEHNR and CDR2 FQNEAQ (reference sequence). CDR3 loop: CASREGGQGSGKTQYF. DNA of the CDR3: TGTGCCAGCCGGGAAGGGGGACAGGGCAGTGGTAAGACCCAGTACTTC.